The rows below give T cell receptor beta chains drawn from one sample of a study of shared clonotypes between healthy human individuals. TCRdb keeps only in-frame clones here, not all; method: immunoSEQ multiplex PCR. The data contain 2 million to 2.5 million clones, about nine tenths of them seen just once; the ten biggest clones take up approximately 0.41%. Material for sequencing was naive CD4+ T cells from PBMCs. The receptors were gathered from a man younger than 30 in good health. Some clones in this sample may be carry-over from other donors' samples. Each CDR3 is given with its conserved first and last residue. A D gene is named only where the DNA matches it firmly. The size field is filled for only some rows; it gives once, few, many or a size class.

v_call,clone_size,j_call,d_call,cdr3_nt,cdr3_aa
TRBV7-2,NA,TRBJ2-7,NA,TGTGCCAGCAGCGCACAGGGCTACGAGCAGTACTTC,CASSAQGYEQYF
TRBV15,NA,TRBJ1-5,NA,TGTGCCACCCCAAGACAGGTTTGGCTTCGGCCCCAGCATTTT,CATPRQVWLRPQHF
TRBV7-8,NA,TRBJ2-1,NA,TGTGCCAGCAGCTTAGCCCGCGACTACAATGAGCAGTTCTTC,CASSLARDYNEQFF
TRBV28,NA,TRBJ2-3,TRBD2,TGTGCCAGCAGTCACGGGACTAGCGTCACAGATACGCAGTATTTT,CASSHGTSVTDTQYF
TRBV5-1,NA,TRBJ1-1,NA,TGCGCCAGCAGCTTGGGTTTATCGAACACTGAAGCTTTCTTT,CASSLGLSNTEAFF
TRBV11-3,NA,TRBJ2-7,NA,TGTGCCAGCTCCCTGGAGGAGGGTCGGAAATACGAGCAGTACTTC,CASSLEEGRKYEQYF
TRBV5-1,NA,TRBJ2-1,TRBD1,TGCGCCAGCAGCGACAACAGGGGGCGGGAGATCTTC,CASSDNRGREIF
TRBV7-2,NA,TRBJ2-7,TRBD2,TGTGCCAGCAGCTTAGTGGCTAGCGGCCCAATCAGCTCCTACGAGCAGTACTTC,CASSLVASGPISSYEQYF
TRBV5-6,NA,TRBJ2-1,NA,TGTGCCAGCAGCGCCATACGGCAAGGGGAAGCACGCAATGAGCAGTTCTTC,CASSAIRQGEARNEQFF
TRBV7-9,NA,TRBJ2-3,TRBD1,TGTGCCAGCAGCTCGGGACAGGGTCCTACGCAGTATTTT,CASSSGQGPTQYF
TRBV11-2,NA,TRBJ2-1,TRBD2,TGTGCCAGCAGCTTACTAGCGGGCGACAATGAGCAGTTCTTC,CASSLLAGDNEQFF
TRBV7-9,few,TRBJ1-1,NA,TGTGCCAGCAGGGCCGGGACGGGGAACACTGAAGCTTTCTTT,CASRAGTGNTEAFF
TRBV29-1,NA,TRBJ2-5,NA,TGCAGCGTTGTCGGTCCTCCAGCTGAGACCCAGTACTTC,CSVVGPPAETQYF
TRBV6-5,NA,TRBJ1-1,NA,TGTGCCAGCACTAGTGGGTCGTGGGCTGAAGCTTTCTTT,CASTSGSWAEAFF
TRBV7-3,NA,TRBJ2-1,NA,TGTGCCAGCAGCCCAGGAGGGATCGGGAATGAGCAGTTCTTC,CASSPGGIGNEQFF
TRBV4-1,NA,TRBJ1-3,TRBD1,TGCGCCAGCAGCCAGGGGGACAGGGGGCCATCCGGAAACACCATATATTTT,CASSQGDRGPSGNTIYF
TRBV2,NA,TRBJ2-7,NA,TGTGCCAGCGGATCGGATGGGCAGGGGAGGAACTTC,CASGSDGQGRNF
TRBV28,NA,TRBJ2-7,TRBD2,TGTGCCAGCAGTTTATCCCGAGGACTAGCGGATTACGAGCAGTACTTC,CASSLSRGLADYEQYF
TRBV6-6,NA,TRBJ2-1,TRBD2,TGTGCCAGCAGTTACTCCGGCGGGAGTTATAAGGATGAGCAGTTCTTC,CASSYSGGSYKDEQFF
TRBV29-1,NA,TRBJ2-1,NA,TGCAGCGCAGACAGACTGGGGAAAGGCTACAATGAGCAGTTCTTC,CSADRLGKGYNEQFF
TRBV5-4,NA,TRBJ2-2,NA,TGTGCCAGCAGCCACCCCGGGGAAGGCACCGGGGAGCTGTTTTTT,CASSHPGEGTGELFF
TRBV5-4,NA,TRBJ2-5,TRBD1,TGTGCCAGCAGACCCGGGACAGCAATAGAGACCCAGTACTTC,CASRPGTAIETQYF
TRBV28,NA,TRBJ2-5,NA,TGTGCCAGCAGCCGGGGGACCCTCCATCAGACCCAGTACTTC,CASSRGTLHQTQYF
TRBV6-5,NA,TRBJ2-7,NA,TGTGCCAGCAGGCCCTATGGGAGAGCGACCTACGAGCAGTACTTC,CASRPYGRATYEQYF
TRBV6-1,NA,TRBJ1-1,NA,TGTGCCAGCAGCCCGACACCGAACACTGAAGCTTTCTTT,CASSPTPNTEAFF
TRBV5-4,NA,TRBJ2-7,TRBD2,TGTGCCAGCAGCTTGGGATTAGCGGGACCCCTCACTTCCTACGAGCAGTACTTC,CASSLGLAGPLTSYEQYF
TRBV6-4,NA,TRBJ1-5,NA,TGTGCCAGCAGTGCCTCGGGGGCGCGACAGCCCCAGCATTTT,CASSASGARQPQHF
TRBV28,NA,TRBJ2-6,NA,TGTGCCAGCAGTCCCCTGATGGGTCGGGCCAACGTCCTGACTTTC,CASSPLMGRANVLTF
TRBV7-3,NA,TRBJ2-1,NA,TGTGCCAGCAGCTTAGCGACGGCGGGAAGCAATGAGCAGTTCTTC,CASSLATAGSNEQFF
TRBV18,NA,TRBJ2-2,TRBD2,TGTGCCAGCTCACCACAACTAGCGGACGAAAAGGCCGGGGAGCTGTTTTTT,CASSPQLADEKAGELFF
TRBV28,NA,TRBJ2-7,NA,TGTGCCAGCAGTCCCCGCTACCACGAGCAGTACTTC,CASSPRYHEQYF
TRBV6-7,NA,TRBJ1-4,NA,TGTGCCAGCAGTTACTCGCCTCGGACCTCCGGCTCGGGTGGTGAAAAACTGTTTTTT,CASSYSPRTSGSGGEKLFF
TRBV28,NA,TRBJ2-2,NA,TGTGCCAGCAGCACGGTGGGAACCGGGGAGCTGTTTTTT,CASSTVGTGELFF
TRBV2,NA,TRBJ1-2,NA,TGTGCCAGCAGAGGCAGGGAGGATGGCTACACCTTC,CASRGREDGYTF
TRBV10-3,NA,TRBJ2-7,TRBD2,TGTGCCATCAGTGAGTCGGGGACTAGCGGGAGGGGGTTGTACGAGCAGTACTTC,CAISESGTSGRGLYEQYF
TRBV2,NA,TRBJ2-5,TRBD2,TGTGCCAGCGGACTAGCGGGAACGGTCGGAGAGACCCAGTACTTC,CASGLAGTVGETQYF
TRBV2,NA,TRBJ2-3,TRBD2,TGTGCCAGCAGTCCGCTAGCGGGAGGGCCGTGGGGCACAGATACGCAGTATTTT,CASSPLAGGPWGTDTQYF
TRBV5-1,NA,TRBJ2-1,TRBD2,TGCGCCAGCAGCCCGGGGACTAGCCCCAATGAGCAGTTCTTC,CASSPGTSPNEQFF